A single sample gave rise to the 13 T cell receptor beta chains below, sequenced in a study of T cell responses to AZD1222 COVID-19 vaccine. Profiling relied on immunoSEQ multiplex PCR, and the TCRdb table lists in-frame clones only, not all of them. Altogether roughly 100,000 clones are present, more than 75% being singletons, with the ten largest covering about a tenth. The sequencing here drew on peripheral blood, taken 28 days after the second AZD1222 dose. The receptors were sampled from an adult who received the AZD1222 COVID-19 vaccine.

CDR3 residues: CASSSRADRTQYF. CDR3 in DNA: TGTGCCAGCAGCTCGCGGGCCGATCGGACCCAGTACTTC. The chain has TRBV6-5 and TRBJ2-5; tentative D call: TRBD2 (5 bases). This CDR3 region has 13 residues. Germline values: CDR1 MNHEY, CDR2 SVGAGI. The V gene lost 6 bases and the J gene lost 7 bases, with 15 bases spanning the gap.

This chain connects TRBV7-2 to TRBJ1-1, with D possibly TRBD1 on 5 matching bases. The ends were cut back, 6 bases at V and 1 base at J, with 15 bases in the middle. In germline, CDR1 is SGHTA, CDR2 FQGNSA. The CDR3 spans 15 residues. Written as DNA, the CDR3 is TGTGCCAGCAGTAAGACGGGGCGAGGGAACACTGAAGCTTTCTTT. It specifies CASSKTGRGNTEAFF.

V usage is TRBV24-1 and J usage is TRBJ2-1; D may be TRBD1 (7 bases). The germline CDR1 and CDR2 sequences are KGHDR and SFDVKD. CDR3 length equals 17 residues. The ends were cut back, 4 bases at V and 3 bases at J, with 18 bases in the middle. In nucleotides, the CDR3 is TGTGCCACCAGTGACGTTGGAGGGAACAGGGGCTACAATGAGCAGTTCTTC. Translated, it gives CATSDVGGNRGYNEQFF.

The chain combines TRBV19 with TRBJ1-5; D remains ambiguous. The CDR3 runs to 15 residues. The V end was cut by 3 bases, the J end by 0 bases, with 9 bases between. CDR1 and CDR2 (germline): LNHDA, SQIVND (reference sequence). The CDR3 region is CASSIPQDSNQPQHF. In DNA form, the CDR3 reads TGTGCCAGTAGTATTCCGCAGGATAGCAATCAGCCCCAGCATTTT.

This clone was observed once. The chain carries TRBV20-1 and TRBJ2-5; the D gene is possibly TRBD1 (6 bases). Germline V gives CDR1 DFQATT, CDR2 SNEGSKA (reference sequence). This CDR3 contains 14 residues. V lost 3 bases, J lost 2 bases, and 13 bases lay in between. The CDR3 coding sequence is TGCAGTGCTAGTCGAGGGGGTAGACAAGAGACCCAGTACTTC. Encoded protein: CSASRGGRQETQYF.

The genes are TRBV2 and TRBJ2-2; no clear D gene. Trimming took 6 bases from V and 6 from J, leaving 14 bases between them. The CDR3 loop spans 14 amino acids. Germline-derived CDR1 and CDR2 are SNHLY and FYNNEI. CDR3 region: CASSPSVRAGELFF. The DNA of the CDR3 is TGTGCCAGCAGCCCATCAGTAAGGGCCGGGGAGCTGTTTTTT.

This CDR3 reads CASSQEVGLAGNIQYF. DNA of the CDR3: TGTGCCAGCAGCCAAGAGGTGGGACTAGCGGGAAACATTCAGTACTTC. The chain is built from TRBV4-2 and TRBJ2-4, with 12 bases identical to TRBD2. CDR1 is LGHNA and CDR2 is YNFKEQ in the germline V gene. Losses at the gene ends were 0 bases for V and 6 bases for J; bases not matched to a gene: 3. This CDR3 contains 16 residues.

The chain uses TRBV7-2 and TRBJ2-3, with 8 bases matching TRBD2. From germline, CDR1 is SGHTA and CDR2 FQGNSA. The V segment lost 1 base and the J segment 7 bases; nucleotides outside the gene matches: 7. The CDR3 has 15 amino acids. For the CDR3, the DNA is TGTGCCAGCAGCTTAGGGCGGGGGGTCCCGCATACGCAGTATTTT. Amino acid sequence: CASSLGRGVPHTQYF.

The CDR3 is CASSYSWEGESYEQYF. In nucleotides, the CDR3 is TGTGCCAGCAGTTACTCGTGGGAGGGAGAGTCTTACGAGCAGTACTTC. The chain recombines TRBV6-5 with TRBJ2-7; 7 nucleotides agree with TRBD2. The germline gives CDR1 MNHEY, CDR2 SVGAGI. V lost 0 bases to trimming and J lost 4 bases; unmatched junction nucleotides: 9. CDR3 length equals 16 residues.

V gene TRBV10-1 combines with J gene TRBJ2-1; 9 nucleotides align to TRBD2. The junction had 8 bases not matched to a gene; V was cut back by 6 bases and J by 5 bases. The germline CDR1 and CDR2 sequences are WNHNN and SYGVQD (reference sequence). The CDR3 is made up of 15 amino acids. In nucleotides, the CDR3 is TGCGCCAGCAGGATTAGCGGGAGAGGGGACAATGAGCAGTTCTTC. It yields the protein CASRISGRGDNEQFF.

This clone was seen more than once but under ten times. This chain uses TRBV3-1 (or the pseudogene TRBV3-2) with TRBJ1-3, with D perhaps matching TRBD1 (5 bases). Germline V gene data show CDR1 as LGHDT and CDR2 as YNNKEL (reference sequence). The CDR3 extends over 18 amino acids. Trimming removed 0 bases at V and 0 bases at J, with 15 bases between. The CDR3: CASSQDLWGPSSGNTIYF. CDR3 coding DNA: TGTGCCAGCAGCCAAGATTTGTGGGGCCCTAGCTCTGGAAACACCATATATTTT.

This clone has a handful of counts. This chain joins TRBV25-1 and TRBJ1-2; 9 bases line up with TRBD1. V lost 4 bases, J lost 8 bases, and 8 bases stayed unmatched. The CDR3 length is 14 residues. Germline-derived CDR1 and CDR2 are MGHDK and SYGVNS. CDR3 in DNA: TGTGCCAGCAGTGCCCCGGGACAGGGAAACGGCTACACCTTC. Protein product: CASSAPGQGNGYTF.

Remarks on this clone: The identical CDR3 is also encoded by other nucleotide sequences in the sample. The V gene is TRBV27, the J gene TRBJ2-3; D gene unclear. V shed 6 bases and J shed 2 bases, with 3 bases lying between them. Germline V gives CDR1 MNHEY, CDR2 SMNVEV (reference sequence). CDR3 length: 11 residues. CDR3 sequence reads: CASRSTDTQYF. The CDR3 DNA reads as TGTGCCAGCAGATCCACAGATACGCAGTATTTT.